This TCR beta chain was observed in a study of T cells in Graves' hyperthyroidism and ophthalmopathy. The study, taken as a whole, reports: A model of 13 V-J pairs discriminated ophthalmopathy from stable hyperthyroidism.

Reasons for excluding patients were uncontrolled infection, other autoimmune disease, pregnancy or lactation. Concerning this clonotype: What it binds is unknown.

V was pared by 4 bases and J by 5 bases, with 17 bases between. This CDR3 region has 15 residues. Germline V CDR1 and CDR2: MGHRA, YSYEKL. Researchers took RNA transcripts and amplified the TCR beta CDR3 regions from them. HTBI primers drove first-round RT-PCR of the TCR CDR3. TCRdb re-analysed the multiplex PCR reads in MiXCR, keeping a single row per CDR3 protein. The profile shows 350,000 to 450,000 distinct CDR3 sequences, about a sixth of them singletons. The clonotype originates from a woman aged 30 to 39 with Graves' hyperthyroidism that later progressed to Graves' ophthalmopathy. The sample was blood. This chain links TRBV4-1 with TRBJ1-1; weak D call: TRBD1 (5 bases). CDR3 in amino acids: CASSRATGVATEAFF. The CDR3 nucleotides are TGCGCCAGCAGCCGGGCAACAGGAGTGGCAACTGAAGCTTTCTTT.